These 8 T cell receptor beta chains were sequenced from one sample in a study of blood T cells in healthy people across ages. Through a sample-barcoded 5' primer and a J-beta primer mix, a second PCR was run for about 7 to 12 cycles. A single record per CDR3 protein comes from TCRdb applying MiXCR to the 5' RACE reads. Among around 820,000 distinct CDR3 sequences listed, just under 25% were seen once. These data were also filed under a second study, of T cells of mothers and their children.

The source material was blood. All receptors come from a boy younger than 18 in good health.

This clonotype showed up just a few times. This chain uses TRBV7-2 with TRBJ1-2; perhaps TRBD1 as D (6 bases). The V and J ends lost 1 base and 1 base respectively, with 13 bases between them. This CDR3 comprises 16 residues. CDR1 and CDR2 (germline): SGHTA, FQGNSA. The CDR3: CASSLENRVFNYGYTF. The CDR3 DNA reads TGTGCCAGCAGCTTAGAGAACAGGGTTTTTAACTATGGCTACACCTTC.

This clonotype was seen a handful of times. The rearrangement uses TRBV13 and TRBJ1-4; 8 positions match TRBD1. The length of the CDR3 is 17 residues. The V segment lost 3 bases and the J segment 1 base; nucleotides outside the gene matches: 7. Germline V lookup: CDR1 PRHDT, CDR2 FYEKMQ (reference sequence). The CDR3 loop reads CASSFGQGARTNEKLFF. The DNA of the CDR3 is TGTGCCAGCAGCTTCGGCCAGGGGGCACGAACTAATGAAAAACTGTTTTTT.

The gene calls are TRBV11-2 and TRBJ2-5, with TRBD1 identical over 8 bases. Germline V CDR1 and CDR2: SGHAT, FQNNGV. The junction had 8 bases not matched to a gene; V was cut back by 4 bases and J by 1 base. The CDR3 is 16 residues long. CDR3 bases: TGTGCCAGCAGCTCTCACCGGGACAGGTTCCAAGAGACCCAGTACTTC. It yields the protein CASSSHRDRFQETQYF.

This clonotype was seen ten or more times. This rearrangement joins TRBV7-3 to TRBJ1-1; D is perhaps TRBD1 (6 bases). This CDR3 spans 13 amino acids. CDR1 and CDR2 from the germline V gene are SGHTA and FQGTGA. Between the trimmed V and J ends, which lost 5 bases and 3 bases, there was a span of 10 bases. The CDR3 protein is CASSARGDTEAFF. For the CDR3, the DNA is TGTGCCAGCAGCGCTAGGGGGGACACTGAAGCTTTCTTT.

This clonotype was counted between two and nine times. V and J are TRBV20-1 and TRBJ2-1, with 7 bases aligning to TRBD1. The CDR3 has 16 amino acids. Germline loops: CDR1 DFQATT, CDR2 SNEGSKA (reference sequence). The V gene end was trimmed by 2 bases and the J gene end by 4 bases; junction bases not matched to a gene: 11. In DNA form, the CDR3 reads TGCAGTGCTAGACCCGACAGGGTCCAATTTTACAATGAGCAGTTCTTC. Amino acids: CSARPDRVQFYNEQFF.

This clonotype was recorded at least ten times. The chain joins TRBV20-1 to TRBJ2-5, with TRBD2 identical over 9 bases. Trimming took 1 base from V and 1 from J; bases not matched to a gene: 1. The CDR3 length is 14 residues. Germline CDR1 is DFQATT and CDR2 is SNEGSKA (reference sequence). The CDR3 region is CSARGLAAQETQYF. The DNA for the CDR3 is TGCAGTGCTAGAGGACTAGCGGCCCAAGAGACCCAGTACTTC.

This clonotype came up a few times. The V and J genes are TRBV9 and TRBJ1-4; 7 bases are shared with TRBD1. Unmatched junction bases numbered 6, after V lost 3 bases and J lost 7 bases. Germline V lookup: CDR1 SGDLS, CDR2 YYNGEE. The CDR3 loop spans 14 amino acids. CDR3 loop: CASSARQGGEKLFF. The CDR3 DNA is TGTGCCAGCAGCGCTCGACAGGGCGGTGAAAAACTGTTTTTT.

Only a few counts were recorded for this clonotype. J is TRBJ2-5 and V is TRBV25-1; D is undetermined. Between the trimmed V and J ends, which lost 9 bases and 2 bases, there was a span of 13 bases. Germline V gene lookup returns CDR1 MGHDK and CDR2 SYGVNS. The CDR3 extends over 13 amino acids. In DNA, the CDR3 is TGTGCCAGTGCTGGACGGAAGCAAGAGACCCAGTACTTC. This gives the protein CASAGRKQETQYF.